Shown below are 2 T cell receptor beta chains from a single sample sequenced in a study of graft-versus-host responses after intestinal transplantation. Investigators plated around 200,000 CFSE-labeled responder cells together with around 200,000 irradiated stimulator cells labeled with violet dye. Assay used: immunoSEQ multiplex PCR; TCRdb lists only in-frame clones, some missing. The sample holds tens of thousands of clones, about 43% seen once. The sequencing here drew on alloreactive CD8+ T cells from a mixed lymphocyte reaction culture, taken before intestinal transplant. The subset is: CFSE-low proliferating T cells sorted from approximately 6-day pre-transplant mixed lymphocyte reaction (GvH or HvG direction). The source is a human patient who received an intestinal transplant.

This chain links TRBV18 with TRBJ2-1, with D possibly being TRBD2 (5 bases). Trimming shortened V by 3 bases and J by 1 base, and 13 bases separated the two germline ends. The CDR3 consists of 16 residues. Germline V gene sequence: CDR1 KGHSH, CDR2 LQKENI. For the CDR3, the DNA is TGTGCCAGCTCACCTTTTAGAGGGAGTTCCTACAATGAGCAGTTCTTC. It translates to CASSPFRGSSYNEQFF.

The table lists this clone with a few counts. The rearrangement uses TRBV19 and TRBJ1-1, with a tentative D call TRBD1 (5 bases). V lost 3 bases and J 2 bases, leaving 7 bases between the germline ends. CDR3 size: 13 residues. Per germline, CDR1 LNHDA and CDR2 SQIVND (reference sequence). CDR3 region: CASSIGTNTEAFF. CDR3 nucleotide sequence: TGTGCCAGTAGTATCGGGACTAACACTGAAGCTTTCTTT.